This T cell receptor beta chain originates from a study of post-analysis software for immune sequencing data. Concerning this clonotype itself: What it binds is not known.

Unique molecular identifiers featured in each of the TCR beta cDNA libraries. A single record per CDR3 protein comes from TCRdb applying MiXCR to the PCR reads. The sample carries 820,000 or so distinct CDR3 sequences, about 57% recorded once. Study outcomes and limitations: Samples from a shared batch, those prepared together, strongly co-clustered by F measure. Included in a set of several TRBV segments more frequent in patients than controls were TRBV5-6, TRBV5-1 and TRBV20-1.

The CDR3 spans 14 residues. Losses at the gene ends were 4 bases for V and 5 bases for J; bases not matched to a gene: 7. Germline CDR1 and CDR2: SGHTA and FQGNSA. The chain carries TRBV7-2 and TRBJ2-7, with 8 bases that match TRBD1. The source is a girl aged 5 to 17 with multiple sclerosis. Sequenced material: blood. CDR3 sequence (DNA): TGTGCCAGCAGCTCCCGGGACAGGCGCCACGAGCAGTACTTC. Translated, it gives CASSSRDRRHEQYF.